This TCR beta chain came from a study of control samples from healthy donors and cancer patients. Sequenced by immunoSEQ multiplex PCR; TCRdb stores in-frame clones only, minus some. The sample records about 190,000 clones, about 91% being singletons. The V end was cut by 11 bases, the J end by 3 bases, with 19 bases between. Germline CDR1 and CDR2: MNHEY and SVGAGI. The CDR3 is 14 amino acids. This sequence originates from a man under 40 in good health. Sample: blood. The chain carries TRBV6-5 and TRBJ1-1; maybe TRBD1 (5 bases). The CDR3, as DNA: TGTGCCGTGAGGGAGCAGGGTCGGTACACTGAAGCTTTCTTT. This gives the protein CAVREQGRYTEAFF.